Listed below are T cell receptor beta chains from one sample, sequenced in a study of T cells after yellow fever vaccination. TCRdb used MiXCR to reprocess the 5' RACE reads, holding one entry per CDR3 protein. The data show more than 300,000 distinct CDR3 sequences, about 10% seen once. The sample here was CD4+ T cells sorted from PBMCs, taken 45 days after the yellow fever booster vaccination. The receptors were gathered from a man between 18 and 29 years old who received the YFV17D yellow fever vaccine. Each CDR3 is given with its conserved first and last residue. The D gene is left open where the match is weak. Clone size appears in some rows only: once, few, many, or a class for an expanded clone.

TRBD1 | TRBJ1-5 | TRBV2 | NA | CASSGAGATGGQPQHF | TGTGCCAGCAGTGGCGCCGGGGCTACAGGGGGACAGCCCCAGCATTTT
NA | TRBJ2-3 | TRBV19 | NA | CATSRGAQDTQYF | TGTGCCACATCGAGAGGGGCCCAAGATACGCAGTATTTT
TRBD1 | TRBJ2-1 | TRBV5-1 | NA | CASSLAGQGYNEQFF | TGCGCCAGCAGCTTGGCGGGACAGGGGTACAATGAGCAGTTCTTC
TRBD1 | TRBJ1-5 | TRBV28 | few | CASSRTGQGNQPQHF | TGTGCCAGCAGTCGGACAGGGCAAGGTAATCAGCCCCAGCATTTT
TRBD2 | TRBJ2-7 | TRBV6-1 | few | CASSDAPGREYF | TGTGCCAGCAGTGACGCCCCAGGGAGGGAGTACTTC
NA | TRBJ1-1 | TRBV7-2 | few | CASSQRNRVKTEAFF | TGTGCCAGCAGCCAAAGGAACAGGGTTAAGACTGAAGCTTTCTTT
NA | TRBJ2-2 | TRBV6-1 | NA | CASSARSPETGELFF | TGTGCCAGCAGTGCGAGGTCTCCTGAGACCGGGGAGCTGTTTTTT
TRBD1 | TRBJ1-2 | TRBV2 | NA | CASSEQGARYGYTF | TGTGCCAGCAGTGAACAGGGGGCGCGTTATGGCTACACCTTC
TRBD2 | TRBJ2-3 | TRBV5-1 | many | CASSLQGAGPVDTQYF | TGCGCCAGCAGCCTCCAGGGAGCGGGGCCGGTGGATACGCAGTATTTT
NA | TRBJ1-2 | TRBV6-2/TRBV6-3 | many | CASRATANYGYTF | TGTGCGAGTAGGGCTACAGCGAACTATGGCTACACCTTC
NA | TRBJ2-1 | TRBV3-1 | few | CASSRGAGLDNEQFF | TGTGCCAGCAGCCGAGGGGCGGGATTAGACAATGAGCAGTTCTTC
NA | TRBJ1-1 | TRBV5-8 | few | CASSQIQGTAFF | TGTGCCAGCAGCCAGATACAGGGAACGGCTTTCTTT
NA | TRBJ1-1 | TRBV7-3 | NA | CASSLWLDTEAFF | TGTGCCAGCAGCTTATGGCTTGACACTGAAGCTTTCTTT
NA | TRBJ2-2 | TRBV19 | few | CASSIDLSGLNGELFF | TGTGCCAGTAGTATAGATCTATCGGGACTGAACGGGGAGCTGTTTTTT
TRBD1 | TRBJ1-1 | TRBV19 | few | CASRATGKAFF | TGTGCCAGTAGAGCGACAGGGAAGGCTTTCTTT
NA | TRBJ2-3 | TRBV5-5 | few | CASSQQEADTQYF | TGTGCCAGCAGCCAGCAGGAGGCAGATACGCAGTATTTT
NA | TRBJ1-2 | TRBV11-2 | few | CASSPGPAALGYTF | TGTGCCAGCAGTCCCGGCCCGGCAGCGCTCGGCTACACCTTC
NA | TRBJ1-6 | TRBV20-1 | NA | CSASSPGEGSPLHF | TGCAGTGCTAGCAGCCCCGGGGAGGGATCACCCCTCCACTTT
NA | TRBJ1-5 | TRBV28 | many | CASSLLGILPRQPQHF | TGTGCCAGCAGTTTACTGGGGATACTACCGCGTCAGCCCCAGCATTTT
NA | TRBJ1-1 | TRBV7-9 | NA | CASSQYNLVGLNTEAFF | TGTGCCAGCAGCCAGTATAATTTAGTGGGCTTGAACACTGAAGCTTTCTTT
NA | TRBJ2-7 | TRBV5-1 | few | CASSPGTLITYEQYF | TGCGCCAGCAGTCCCGGGACACTCATCACCTACGAGCAGTACTTC
NA | TRBJ1-1 | TRBV10-2 | few | CASSGLGEAFF | TGCGCCAGCAGCGGGTTGGGTGAAGCTTTCTTT
NA | TRBJ2-3 | TRBV10-3 | NA | CAISPRRGAGYVDTQYF | TGTGCCATCAGTCCCCGTCGGGGGGCCGGGTATGTAGATACGCAGTATTTT
TRBD1 | TRBJ1-2 | TRBV7-2 | NA | CASSLDRASGYTF | TGTGCCAGCAGCTTGGACAGGGCCTCTGGCTACACCTTC
NA | TRBJ1-6 | TRBV6-2/TRBV6-3 | few | CASSPTQQGYNSPLHF | TGTGCCAGCAGTCCGACACAACAGGGCTATAATTCACCCCTCCACTTT
TRBD1 | TRBJ1-4 | TRBV6-1 | NA | CASSAIGTANEKLFF | TGTGCCAGCAGTGCAATTGGGACAGCTAATGAAAAACTGTTTTTT
NA | TRBJ2-5 | TRBV5-1 | NA | CASSTGRDQETQYF | TGCGCCAGCAGCACGGGACGTGACCAAGAGACCCAGTACTTC